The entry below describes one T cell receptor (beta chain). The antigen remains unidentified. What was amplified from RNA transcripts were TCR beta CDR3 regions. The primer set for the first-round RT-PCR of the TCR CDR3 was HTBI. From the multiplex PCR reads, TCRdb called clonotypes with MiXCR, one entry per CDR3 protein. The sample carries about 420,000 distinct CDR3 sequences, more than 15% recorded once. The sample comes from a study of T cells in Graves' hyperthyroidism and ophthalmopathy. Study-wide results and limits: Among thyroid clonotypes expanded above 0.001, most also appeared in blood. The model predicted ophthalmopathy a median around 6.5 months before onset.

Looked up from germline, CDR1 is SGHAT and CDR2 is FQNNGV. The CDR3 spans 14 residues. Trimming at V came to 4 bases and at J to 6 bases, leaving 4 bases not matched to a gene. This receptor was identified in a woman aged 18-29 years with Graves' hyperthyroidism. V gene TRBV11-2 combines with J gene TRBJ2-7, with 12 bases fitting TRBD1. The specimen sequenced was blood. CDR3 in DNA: TGTGCCAGCAGCTCGGGACAGGGGGCGCTCGAGCAGTACTTC. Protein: CASSSGQGALEQYF.